The 21 T cell receptor beta chains reported below all come from one sample, sequenced in a study of blood T cell repertoires in COVID-19. The assay was immunoSEQ multiplex PCR, and TCRdb's table has in-frame clones only and misses some. Of about 78,000 clones in the sample, approximately 84% are singletons; the top ten hold about 5.6%. The specimen sequenced was peripheral blood. Receptor source: a man aged 60-69 years with active or convalescent COVID-19.

V gene TRBV27 combines with J gene TRBJ2-1; TRBD1 might be the D (5 bases). Germline V CDR1 and CDR2: MNHEY, SMNVEV (reference sequence). The CDR3 consists of 15 residues. V was cut by 3 bases and J by 3 bases, with 12 bases left in between. CDR3 in DNA: TGTGCCAGCAGTTTCTCAGGACATAACTACAATGAGCAGTTCTTC. Translated: CASSFSGHNYNEQFF.

The rearrangement joins TRBV4-3 to TRBJ2-2; D remains ambiguous. Germline values: CDR1 LGHNA, CDR2 YSLEER. CDR3 length: 12 amino acids. The V gene lost 3 bases and the J gene lost 5 bases, with 4 bases spanning the gap. This CDR3 is CASSHTTGELFF. CDR3 coding DNA: TGCGCCAGCAGCCATACAACCGGGGAGCTGTTTTTT.

The chain uses TRBV3-1 (or the pseudogene TRBV3-2) and TRBJ2-1; weak D call: TRBD1 (6 bases). V was cut by 2 bases and J by 7 bases, with 15 bases left in between. CDR1 and CDR2 from the germline V gene are LGHDT and YNNKEL (reference sequence). The CDR3 is 15 residues long. The CDR3 region is CASSQYTGRENEQFF. CDR3 nucleotide sequence: TGTGCCAGCAGCCAATACACAGGGAGAGAAAATGAGCAGTTCTTC.

This sequence joins TRBV12-5 and TRBJ2-7; perhaps TRBD1 as D (6 bases). V dropped 0 bases and J dropped 0 bases, with 9 bases sitting between them. The CDR3 is 15 residues long. CDR1 is LGHNT, CDR2 FRNRAP, per germline. CDR3 bases: TGTGCTAGTGGTTTGGTAGGGGGAAACTCCTACGAGCAGTACTTC. As protein: CASGLVGGNSYEQYF.

This chain connects TRBV6-5 to TRBJ1-2; the match to TRBD1 covers 7 bases. The CDR3 totals 15 residues. From germline, CDR1 is MNHEY and CDR2 SVGAGI. Trimming at V came to 6 bases and at J to 6 bases, leaving 13 bases not matched to a gene. CDR3 loop: CASRDRQGHLNGYTF. CDR3 DNA sequence: TGTGCCAGCAGAGACAGACAGGGCCACTTAAATGGCTACACCTTC.

The chain uses TRBV25-1 and TRBJ1-2; D possibly corresponds to TRBD1 (6 bases). Germline CDR1 and CDR2: MGHDK and SYGVNS. The V gene lost 7 bases and the J gene lost 4 bases, with 22 bases spanning the gap. This CDR3 spans 16 amino acids. The CDR3 spells CASTSSQGRGFYGYTF. CDR3 coding DNA: TGTGCCAGCACTTCCTCACAGGGAAGGGGGTTCTATGGCTACACCTTC.

The chain recombines TRBV19 with TRBJ1-1; a weak D match, TRBD1 (5 bases). The CDR3 spans 14 residues. Deletions cut 3 bases from V and 3 bases from J, with 11 bases between. Germline V lookup: CDR1 LNHDA, CDR2 SQIVND (reference sequence). The CDR3 region is CASSMQGMDTEAFF. CDR3 coding DNA: TGTGCCAGTAGTATGCAGGGAATGGACACTGAAGCTTTCTTT.

The V call is TRBV27, the J call TRBJ1-5, with D possibly matching TRBD1 (5 bases). Germline loops: CDR1 MNHEY, CDR2 SMNVEV (reference sequence). V was pared by 6 bases and J by 1 base, with 13 bases between. The CDR3 runs 15 residues. CDR3: CASSYQGRSNQPQHF. The CDR3 bases are TGTGCCAGCAGCTACCAGGGAAGGAGCAATCAGCCCCAGCATTTT.

This chain uses TRBV6-6 with TRBJ1-1; 7 bases agree with TRBD1. This CDR3 has 13 residues. CDR1 and CDR2 from the germline V gene are MNHNY and SVGAGI (reference sequence). Unmatched junction bases numbered 4, after V lost 6 bases and J lost 3 bases. This CDR3 reads CASRADRDTEAFF. The CDR3 DNA is TGTGCCAGCAGGGCTGACAGGGACACTGAAGCTTTCTTT.

The chain combines TRBV6-2 or TRBV6-3 with TRBJ1-2; D is perhaps TRBD1 (5 bases). With 6 bases removed from V and 2 bases from J, the gap between germline ends came to 7 bases. Germline V CDR1 and CDR2: MNHEY, SVGEGT. The CDR3 has 12 amino acids. The CDR3, as DNA: TGTGCCAGCAGCAGGGAGAACTATGGCTACACCTTC. This translates into CASSRENYGYTF.

V and J are TRBV6-5 and TRBJ1-2, with 7 bases lining up with TRBD1. CDR3 length: 14 residues. CDR1 MNHEY and CDR2 SVGAGI come from the germline V gene. V gave up 6 bases and J gave up 1 base; unmatched junction bases: 5. CDR3 in DNA: TGTGCCAGCAGACAAGGGGGCCTTAACTATGGCTACACCTTC. Encoded protein: CASRQGGLNYGYTF.

The rearrangement joins TRBV7-2 to TRBJ2-1; TRBD2 matches at 15 bases. From germline, CDR1 is SGHTA and CDR2 FQGNSA. This CDR3 is 18 amino acids long. The ends lost 1 base at V and 1 base at J; junction bases unmatched: 2. CDR3: CASSLGTSGGASYNEQFF. In nucleotides, the CDR3 is TGTGCCAGCAGCTTAGGGACTAGCGGGGGGGCGTCCTACAATGAGCAGTTCTTC.

CDR3 sequence (DNA): TGCGCCAGCAGCCAAGCCCGGGACAGGGGGACCAAAAACATTCAGTACTTC. Amino acid sequence: CASSQARDRGTKNIQYF. The chain uses TRBV4-1 and TRBJ2-4; 11 nucleotides match TRBD1. V shed 1 base, J shed 2 bases, and the junction held 4 bases outside the gene matches. The CDR3 runs to 17 residues. Germline CDR1 reads MGHRA; CDR2 reads YSYEKL.

In its sample, this clone was seen once. V and J are TRBV7-3 and TRBJ2-3; D unresolved. V was pared by 5 bases and J by 2 bases, with 5 bases between. There are 12 residues in the CDR3. The germline CDR1 and CDR2 sequences are SGHTA and FQGTGA. The CDR3 region is CASSPPTDTQYF. The CDR3 DNA reads TGTGCCAGCAGCCCTCCCACAGATACGCAGTATTTT.

This sequence joins TRBV6-2 or TRBV6-3 and TRBJ1-5, with TRBD1 matching over 7 bases. The germline V gene encodes CDR1 MNHEY and CDR2 SVGEGT. V gave up 4 bases and J gave up 10 bases; unmatched junction bases: 16. The CDR3 runs to 16 residues. The chain's CDR3 is CASSSIRTGLSGPQHF. In nucleotides, the CDR3 is TGTGCCAGCAGTTCTATTAGGACAGGCCTCTCTGGACCCCAGCATTTT.

J is TRBJ2-1 and V is TRBV7-8; the match to TRBD2 covers 13 bases. The CDR3 consists of 17 residues. From germline, CDR1 is SGHVS and CDR2 FQNEAQ. V trimming: 5 bases; J trimming: 2 bases; junction bases outside the gene matches: 6. CDR3 residues: CASSPRTSGGAYNEQFF. CDR3 nucleotides: TGTGCCAGCAGCCCCAGGACTAGCGGGGGTGCCTACAATGAGCAGTTCTTC.

J is TRBJ1-5 and V is TRBV19, with unresolved D. V lost 5 bases and J lost 2, with 10 bases in between. CDR3 length: 14 amino acids. Germline V gives CDR1 LNHDA, CDR2 SQIVND (reference sequence). DNA for the CDR3: TGTGCCAGTAGTTTGTCGCCAGGCAATCAGCCCCAGCATTTT. Translating it yields CASSLSPGNQPQHF.

The chain couples TRBV12-3 or TRBV12-4 to TRBJ2-5; weak D call: TRBD1 (7 bases). V was cut by 4 bases and J by 5 bases, with 8 bases left in between. The CDR3 has 12 amino acids. Here the CDR3 reads CASSSGGETQYF. Written as DNA, the CDR3 is TGTGCCAGCAGTTCAGGGGGGGAGACCCAGTACTTC.

The V call is TRBV27, the J call TRBJ1-2; D gene ambiguous. This CDR3 is 14 amino acids long. Germline V lookup: CDR1 MNHEY, CDR2 SMNVEV (reference sequence). V was pared by 6 bases and J by 3 bases, with 14 bases between. CDR3 amino acids: CASSLGRGDYGYTF. In DNA form, the CDR3 reads TGTGCCAGCAGCCTAGGACGGGGAGACTATGGCTACACCTTC.

The chain has TRBV6-5 and TRBJ2-6; 7 nucleotides line up with TRBD1. V gave up 9 bases and J gave up 2 bases; unmatched junction bases: 7. CDR1 and CDR2 from the germline V gene are MNHEY and SVGAGI. The CDR3 length is 15 residues. The CDR3 region is CASSFDRAGANVLTF. The CDR3 nucleotides are TGTGCCAGTTCTTTCGACAGGGCTGGGGCCAACGTCCTGACTTTC.

This chain uses TRBV9 with TRBJ2-7, with D possibly matching TRBD2 (6 bases). The length of the CDR3 is 13 residues. Germline CDR1 and CDR2: SGDLS and YYNGEE. Trimming stripped 4 bases from V and 7 bases from J, with 15 bases between. DNA of the CDR3: TGTGCCAGCAGCCTGAGACCTAGCGTGGAGCAGTACTTC. Protein sequence: CASSLRPSVEQYF.